This TCR beta chain is from a study of neoadjuvant anti-PD-1 for oral cavity cancer. Germline CDR1 MNHEY, CDR2 SVGAGI. The V gene lost 2 bases and the J gene lost 2 bases, with 7 bases spanning the gap. The CDR3 is made up of 15 amino acids. TCRdb keeps only in-frame clones here, not all; method: immunoSEQ multiplex PCR. The sample has tens of thousands of clones; more than 60% are singletons. The V and J genes are TRBV6-5 and TRBJ1-6, with D unclear. This receptor was obtained from a person between 35 and 79 years old with oral cavity squamous cell carcinoma. The sample consisted of PBMCs, taken before nivolumab (anti-PD-1) treatment. CDR3 nucleotides: TGTGCCAGCAGTTACGCTCAGACCTATAATTCACCCCTCCACTTT. Protein sequence: CASSYAQTYNSPLHF.